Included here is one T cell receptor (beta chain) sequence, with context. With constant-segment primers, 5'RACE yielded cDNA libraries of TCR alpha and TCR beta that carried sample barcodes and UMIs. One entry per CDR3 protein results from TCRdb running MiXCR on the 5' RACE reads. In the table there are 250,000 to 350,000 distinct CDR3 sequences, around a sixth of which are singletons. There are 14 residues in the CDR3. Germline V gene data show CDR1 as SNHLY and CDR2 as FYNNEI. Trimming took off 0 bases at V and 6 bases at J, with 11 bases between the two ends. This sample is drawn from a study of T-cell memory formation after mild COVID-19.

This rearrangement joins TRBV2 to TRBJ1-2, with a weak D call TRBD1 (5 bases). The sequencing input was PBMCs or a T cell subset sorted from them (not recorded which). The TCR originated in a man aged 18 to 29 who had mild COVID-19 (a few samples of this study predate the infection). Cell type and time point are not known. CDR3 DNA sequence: TGTGCCAGCAGTGAAGCGCACAGGTCGGATGGCTACACCTTC. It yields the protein CASSEAHRSDGYTF.